Listed below are T cell receptor beta chains from one sample, sequenced in a study of cytotoxic CD8 clonotypes in ibrutinib-treated CLL. Assay used: immunoSEQ multiplex PCR; TCRdb lists only in-frame clones, some missing. This table holds around 310,000 clones, 70% to 80% found once. The sample in question was PBMCs, obtained before ibrutinib treatment. These receptors all stem from a human donor with chronic lymphocytic leukemia. CDR3s include the opening cysteine and the closing phenylalanine or tryptophan. A D gene is named only where the DNA matches it firmly. For some rows the clone size is stated as once, few or many, or as a class when expanded; others skip it.

CDR3aa | CDR3nt | d_gene | j_gene | v_gene | len | abundance
CSVGITGSYNEQFF | TGCAGCGTTGGGATAACAGGCTCCTACAATGAGCAGTTCTTC | . | TRBJ2-1 | TRBV29-1 | 14 | .
CASSGREWSYEQYF | TGTGCCAGTAGTGGTCGGGAGTGGAGCTACGAGCAGTACTTC | . | TRBJ2-7 | TRBV19 | 14 | .
CASRRDNNYGYTF | TGTGCCAGCAGACGGGACAATAACTATGGCTACACCTTC | . | TRBJ1-2 | TRBV6-4 | 13 | .
CASSWIAGLAGVTSSYEQYF | TGCGCCAGCAGCTGGATAGCGGGACTAGCGGGAGTTACTAGCTCCTACGAGCAGTACTTC | TRBD2 | TRBJ2-7 | TRBV5-1 | 20 | .
CAISEGDFVNTEAFF | TGTGCCATCAGTGAGGGCGATTTTGTGAACACTGAAGCTTTCTTT | . | TRBJ1-1 | TRBV10-3 | 15 | .
CASSSQGKGPQHF | TGTGCCAGCTCATCACAGGGTAAGGGGCCCCAGCATTTT | . | TRBJ1-5 | TRBV18 | 13 | few
CASSLIGTQYF | TGTGCCAGCAGCCTGATTGGGACCCAGTACTTC | . | TRBJ2-5 | TRBV13 | 11 | .
CASSPRTGQETQYF | TGTGCCAGCAGCCCTCGGACAGGCCAAGAGACCCAGTACTTC | TRBD1 | TRBJ2-5 | TRBV11-2 | 14 | .
CAWSVRFGLAGWGTDTQYF | TGTGCCTGGAGTGTACGGTTCGGACTAGCGGGATGGGGCACAGATACGCAGTATTTT | TRBD2 | TRBJ2-3 | TRBV30 | 19 | .
CASSTDRMNTEAFF | TGTGCCAGCAGCACGGACAGGATGAACACTGAAGCTTTCTTT | TRBD1 | TRBJ1-1 | TRBV7-2 | 14 | .
CASSLLSGQGSSYTF | TGTGCCAGCAGTTTATTATCAGGACAGGGGAGTTCCTACACCTTC | TRBD1 | TRBJ1-2 | TRBV28 | 15 | .
CASSLKRTDYGYTF | TGTGCCAGCAGCTTGAAGAGGACAGACTATGGCTACACCTTC | . | TRBJ1-2 | TRBV5-4 | 14 | few
CASSWGQDSLSEQFF | TGTGCCAGCAGCTGGGGACAGGACTCTTTATCTGAGCAGTTCTTC | TRBD1 | TRBJ2-1 | TRBV5-4 | 15 | .
CASSLLGNYGYTF | TGTGCCAGCAGCCTCTTAGGGAACTATGGCTACACCTTC | . | TRBJ1-2 | TRBV6-5 | 13 | .
CASSQVASGSFYEQYF | TGTGCCAGCAGCCAAGTGGCTAGCGGGAGTTTCTACGAGCAGTACTTC | TRBD2 | TRBJ2-7 | TRBV14 | 16 | .
CASSRLAGDYEQYF | TGTGCCAGCAGTCGCCTAGCGGGAGACTACGAGCAGTACTTC | TRBD2 | TRBJ2-7 | TRBV27 | 14 | few
CASSPRQLDAGWETQYF | TGTGCCAGCTCACCACGACAATTAGACGCTGGGTGGGAGACCCAGTACTTC | . | TRBJ2-5 | TRBV18 | 17 | .
CASSEPRGGGYNEQFF | TGTGCCAGCAGTGAGCCTCGGGGCGGGGGGTACAATGAGCAGTTCTTC | TRBD2 | TRBJ2-1 | TRBV25-1 | 16 | .
CASSSTSGRARVEQYF | TGTGCCAGCAGTTCGACTAGCGGGAGGGCGCGGGTCGAGCAGTACTTC | TRBD2 | TRBJ2-7 | TRBV7-2 | 16 | .
CASSLGGRTNEQYF | TGTGCCAGCAGCTTAGGCGGGAGAACCAACGAGCAGTACTTC | TRBD2 | TRBJ2-7 | TRBV11-3 | 14 | .
CASSSDSNQPQHF | TGTGCCAGCTCATCGGACAGCAATCAGCCCCAGCATTTT | . | TRBJ1-5 | TRBV18 | 13 | .
CASSQDPGLAGGVETQYF | TGTGCCAGCAGCCAAGATCCCGGGCTAGCGGGAGGGGTTGAGACCCAGTACTTC | TRBD2 | TRBJ2-5 | TRBV4-2 | 18 | .
CASSFRGMNTEAFF | TGCGCCAGCAGCTTCCGAGGTATGAACACTGAAGCTTTCTTT | . | TRBJ1-1 | TRBV5-1 | 14 | few
CASSHADEAFF | TGTGCCAGCAGCCATGCCGATGAAGCTTTCTTT | . | TRBJ1-1 | TRBV7-2 | 11 | .
CASSSTLGRGRDYEQYF | TGTGCCAGCAGCTCCACATTGGGGCGGGGACGGGACTACGAGCAGTACTTC | . | TRBJ2-7 | TRBV7-9 | 17 | .
CASSSRASYNEQFF | TGTGCCAGCAGCTCAAGGGCCTCCTACAATGAGCAGTTCTTC | . | TRBJ2-1 | TRBV28 | 14 | once
CASSYGTGVGEAFF | TGTGCCAGCAGTTACGGAACAGGGGTGGGTGAAGCTTTCTTT | TRBD1 | TRBJ1-1 | TRBV6-5 | 14 | .
CASSPLLDSYEQYF | TGTGCCAGCTCACCACTATTAGACTCCTACGAGCAGTACTTC | . | TRBJ2-7 | TRBV18 | 14 | .
CASRPNRGGYGYTF | TGTGCCAGCAGACCGAACAGGGGCGGCTATGGCTACACCTTC | TRBD1 | TRBJ1-2 | TRBV6-4 | 14 | .
CASSLEGLFEQYF | TGTGCCAGCAGCTTAGAGGGACTGTTCGAGCAGTACTTC | . | TRBJ2-7 | TRBV7-2 | 13 | .
CASSPNMGLRGETQYF | TGTGCCAGCTCACCAAATATGGGACTCCGAGGAGAGACCCAGTACTTC | . | TRBJ2-5 | TRBV18 | 16 | once
CASSLVFGYEQYF | TGTGCCAGCAGCTTAGTTTTTGGGTACGAGCAGTACTTC | . | TRBJ2-7 | TRBV11-2 | 13 | .
CASSESITGLTDTQYF | TGCGCCAGCAGTGAGTCGATCACAGGGCTTACAGATACGCAGTATTTT | . | TRBJ2-3 | TRBV10-1 | 16 | .
CATSSPWEGMSSGANVLTF | TGTGCCACCAGCAGTCCCTGGGAGGGGATGTCCTCTGGGGCCAACGTCCTGACTTTC | TRBD2 | TRBJ2-6 | TRBV15 | 19 | few
CAISDMETQYF | TGTGCCATCAGTGATATGGAGACCCAGTACTTC | . | TRBJ2-5 | TRBV10-3 | 11 | .
CATSRVYGPAGGYTF | TGTGCCACCAGCAGAGTATATGGACCGGCAGGTGGCTACACCTTC | . | TRBJ1-2 | TRBV15 | 15 | .
CASTTPSGSPRETQYF | TGTGCCAGCACCACTCCTAGCGGGAGCCCTCGGGAGACCCAGTACTTC | TRBD2 | TRBJ2-5 | TRBV28 | 16 | .
CASNRSTEAFF | TGTGCCAGCAATCGAAGCACTGAAGCTTTCTTT | . | TRBJ1-1 | TRBV6-7 | 11 | few
CASSEPGLAGGRGTYNEQFF | TGTGCCAGCAGCGAACCGGGACTAGCGGGAGGTCGTGGGACTTACAATGAGCAGTTCTTC | TRBD2 | TRBJ2-1 | TRBV28 | 20 | .
CASRGDQPQHF | TGTGCCAGCAGGGGAGATCAGCCCCAGCATTTT | . | TRBJ1-5 | TRBV6-6 | 11 | few
CASSGPAGTYEQYF | TGTGCCAGCAGTGGGCCCGCGGGAACGTACGAGCAGTACTTC | . | TRBJ2-7 | TRBV25-1 | 14 | .
CASSLAGQQETQYF | TGTGCCAGCAGCTTAGCCGGGCAGCAAGAGACCCAGTACTTC | . | TRBJ2-5 | TRBV7-6 | 14 | .
CASSLDSFVSEQYF | TGCGCCAGCAGCTTGGACTCCTTCGTTAGCGAGCAGTACTTC | . | TRBJ2-7 | TRBV5-1 | 14 | .